Shown below are 31 T cell receptor beta chains from a single sample sequenced in a study of identical twins. In TCRdb, the 5' RACE reads were re-called with MiXCR into one record per CDR3 protein. The sample holds 430,000 or so distinct CDR3 sequences, 20% to 30% seen once. This same sample was also taken into another study, of T cells expressing NK-cell markers.

Sequenced sample: CD4+ T cells sorted from blood. These receptors originate from a woman aged 18-35 years in good health.

The chain is built from TRBV7-2 and TRBJ2-4, with D possibly TRBD2 on 5 matching bases. This CDR3 is built from 13 residues. CDR1 and CDR2 from the germline V gene are SGHTA and FQGNSA. Trimming stripped 0 bases from V and 10 bases from J, with 10 bases between. The CDR3 sequence is CASSLAGAGIQYF. Here the CDR3 DNA reads TGTGCCAGCAGCTTAGCGGGAGCTGGAATTCAGTACTTC.

This chain uses TRBV9 with TRBJ2-2; D possibly corresponds to TRBD2 (6 bases). CDR1 and CDR2 (germline): SGDLS, YYNGEE. The CDR3 loop spans 15 amino acids. The V gene lost 1 base and the J gene lost 5 bases, with 12 bases spanning the gap. The CDR3 region has the DNA TGTGCCAGCAGCGTACGCGGGATAGGTACCGGGGAGCTGTTTTTT. Its protein is CASSVRGIGTGELFF.

This clonotype was seen a handful of times. V and J are TRBV20-1 and TRBJ2-4, with D maybe TRBD2 (5 bases). The V gene's germline CDR1 is DFQATT and CDR2 SNEGSKA (reference sequence). V was cut by 1 base and J by 1 base, with 5 bases left in between. The CDR3 has 13 amino acids. As DNA, the CDR3 is TGCAGTGCTAGAGGGAGGGCCAAAAACATTCAGTACTTC. As protein: CSARGRAKNIQYF.

This chain's CDR3 is CSAVVAATYEQYF. The DNA of the CDR3 is TGCAGTGCCGTCGTGGCCGCCACCTACGAGCAGTACTTC. The chain recombines TRBV20-1 with TRBJ2-7; unclear D gene. From germline, CDR1 is DFQATT and CDR2 SNEGSKA (reference sequence). Trimming pared 6 bases from V and 2 bases from J, leaving 14 bases between. This CDR3 has 13 amino acids.

This clonotype was seen ten or more times. The chain combines TRBV5-1 with TRBJ1-2; tentative D call: TRBD1 (5 bases). The CDR3 has 14 amino acids. The germline CDR1 and CDR2 sequences are SGHRS and YFSETQ. Trimming left V 0 bases short and J 3 bases short, with 9 bases between. CDR3 bases: TGCGCCAGCAGCTTGGCCGGGGCGGACTATGGCTACACCTTC. This encodes CASSLAGADYGYTF. Complete variable domain (other parts from reference TRBV5-1 and TRBJ1-2): KAGVTQTPRYLIKTRGQQVTLSCSPISGHRSVSWYQQTPGQGLQFLFEYFSETQRNKGNFPGRFSGRQFSNSRSEMNVSTLELGDSALYLCASSLAGADYGYTFGSGTRLTVV.

This clonotype was seen a few times. The chain joins TRBV6-5 to TRBJ2-7, with TRBD1 identical over 7 bases. The CDR3 covers 16 residues. J gave up 1 base and V 0 bases, and 6 bases lay outside the gene matches. Germline lookup yields CDR1 MNHEY and CDR2 SVGAGI. The CDR3 protein is CASSYSETGQSYEQYF. The CDR3 nucleotides read TGTGCCAGCAGTTACTCGGAGACAGGGCAATCCTACGAGCAGTACTTC.

The chain couples TRBV6-1 to TRBJ2-1; possibly TRBD2 for D (5 bases). The CDR3 sequence is 13 residues long. Per germline, CDR1 MNHNS and CDR2 SASEGT. V dropped 7 bases and J dropped 4 bases, with 11 bases sitting between them. The CDR3 sequence: CASKAGYYNEQFF. Written as DNA, the CDR3 is TGTGCCAGCAAGGCGGGCTATTACAATGAGCAGTTCTTC.

V usage is TRBV20-1 and J usage is TRBJ2-1; 16 nucleotides agree with TRBD2. The CDR3 sequence is 16 residues long. The J segment lost 10 bases and the V segment lost 6 bases, leaving 12 bases of the junction unmatched. CDR1 and CDR2 (germline): DFQATT, SNEGSKA (reference sequence). This chain's CDR3 is CSAKAPGLAGGNEQFF. Written as DNA, the CDR3 is TGCAGTGCGAAGGCACCGGGACTAGCGGGAGGGAACGAGCAGTTCTTC.

This clonotype was seen at least ten times. The J gene is TRBJ1-2, the V gene TRBV6-2 or TRBV6-3, with 9 bases fitting TRBD1. Germline CDR1 and CDR2: MNHEY and SVGEGT. J gave up 4 bases and V 6 bases, and 6 bases lay outside the gene matches. The CDR3 runs to 14 residues. The CDR3 bases are TGTGCCAGCAGAAGTCCGGGACAGGGCTATGGCTACACCTTC. This codes for CASRSPGQGYGYTF.

The chain couples TRBV14 to TRBJ2-1; tentatively, D is TRBD2 (6 bases). V was clipped by 1 base and J by 7 bases, with 17 bases between them. The length of the CDR3 is 16 residues. The germline V gene has CDR1 SGHDN and CDR2 FVKESK. The CDR3 bases are TGTGCCAGCAGCCAAGGAGCGGGCGCGTGGGGAAATGAGCAGTTCTTC. It specifies CASSQGAGAWGNEQFF.

This clonotype came up a few times. CDR3 region: CSASLREVYEQYF. CDR3 coding DNA: TGCAGTGCTAGCTTGCGGGAGGTCTACGAGCAGTACTTC. The J gene is TRBJ2-7, the V gene TRBV20-1; TRBD2 aligns across 8 bases. The CDR3 totals 13 residues. Unmatched junction bases numbered 4, after V lost 3 bases and J lost 3 bases. Germline loops: CDR1 DFQATT, CDR2 SNEGSKA (reference sequence).

This clonotype showed up just a few times. In DNA, the CDR3 is TGTGCCAGCAGTTACGCCGGGGGGGCCCTAGATACGCAGTATTTT. This sequence encodes CASSYAGGALDTQYF. The V call is TRBV6-5, the J call TRBJ2-3, with TRBD2 identical over 8 bases. With 2 bases clipped from V and 5 bases from J, the junction kept 6 bases outside the gene matches. The CDR3 runs 15 residues. Germline V lookup: CDR1 MNHEY, CDR2 SVGAGI.

J is TRBJ1-1 and V is TRBV5-1; D may be TRBD1 (6 bases). The CDR3 length is 16 residues. Per germline, CDR1 SGHRS and CDR2 YFSETQ. Trimming took off 0 bases at V and 0 bases at J, with 12 bases between the two ends. The CDR3, as DNA: TGCGCCAGCAGCTTGGCTCGGGGGCAAATGAACACTGAAGCTTTCTTT. Translating it yields CASSLARGQMNTEAFF.

The rearrangement links TRBV7-8 to TRBJ1-3; D is unclear. This CDR3 contains 15 residues. CDR1 is SGHVS, CDR2 FQNEAQ, per germline. Trimming took off 0 bases at V and 0 bases at J, with 6 bases between the two ends. The DNA of the CDR3 is TGTGCCAGCAGCTTAGCGTGGAGCTCTGGAAACACCATATATTTT. This encodes CASSLAWSSGNTIYF.

The chain uses TRBV15 and TRBJ2-1; a possible D gene is TRBD2 (6 bases). V was shortened by 3 bases and J by 5 bases, with 14 bases between the two germline ends. From germline, CDR1 is LNHNV and CDR2 YYDKDF (reference sequence). The CDR3 consists of 15 residues. The CDR3 protein is CATSSESWGDNEQFF. CDR3 DNA: TGTGCCACCAGCAGCGAATCATGGGGGGACAATGAGCAGTTCTTC.

CDR3 sequence: CASSTSGGLHNEQFF. The CDR3 coding sequence is TGTGCCAGCAGCACTAGCGGGGGGCTACACAATGAGCAGTTCTTC. The chain is built from TRBV6-1 and TRBJ2-1, with TRBD2 identical over 12 bases. CDR3 length: 15 residues. Looked up from germline, CDR1 is MNHNS and CDR2 is SASEGT. V lost 6 bases to trimming and J lost 5 bases; unmatched junction nucleotides: 5.

The sample holds a few counts of this clonotype. The chain recombines TRBV7-8 with TRBJ2-1; 9 positions agree with TRBD2. CDR3 length: 15 residues. J gave up 4 bases and V 5 bases, and 6 bases lay outside the gene matches. Germline CDR1 and CDR2: SGHVS and FQNEAQ. CDR3 in amino acids: CASSRRTSDYNEQFF. The CDR3 bases are TGTGCCAGCAGCCGGCGGACTAGCGATTACAATGAGCAGTTCTTC.

The chain combines TRBV29-1 with TRBJ1-1; maybe TRBD1 (5 bases). Germline CDR1 SQVTM, CDR2 ANQGSEA. V gave up 2 bases and J gave up 3 bases, with 10 bases separating them. The CDR3 runs 13 residues. In nucleotides, the CDR3 is TGCAGCGTTGAACAGGGAAGGGACACTGAAGCTTTCTTT. It codes for CSVEQGRDTEAFF.

This clonotype was seen a handful of times. V and J are TRBV6-5 and TRBJ2-2; D is uncertain. This CDR3 region has 12 residues. Germline V lookup: CDR1 MNHEY, CDR2 SVGAGI. Between the trimmed V and J ends, which lost 6 bases and 7 bases, there was a span of 9 bases. The CDR3 nucleotides read TGTGCCAGCAGCACCCCAAGCGGGGAGCTGTTTTTT. Translated, it gives CASSTPSGELFF.

The chain couples TRBV20-1 to TRBJ2-3; tentative D call: TRBD1 (7 bases). The CDR3 totals 14 residues. Per germline, CDR1 DFQATT and CDR2 SNEGSKA (reference sequence). Trimming cost V 2 bases and J 3 bases, with 12 bases left between them. DNA of the CDR3: TGCAGTGCTAGACCAGGGGGGAGAACAGATACGCAGTATTTT. It translates to CSARPGGRTDTQYF.

This clonotype has a handful of counts. CDR3 sequence: CASSYGALRETQYF. The CDR3 region has the DNA TGTGCCAGCAGTTACGGGGCCCTGCGAGAGACCCAGTACTTC. The chain is built from TRBV6-5 and TRBJ2-5; D may be TRBD1 (5 bases). V dropped 2 bases and J dropped 4 bases, with 11 bases sitting between them. Germline lookup yields CDR1 MNHEY and CDR2 SVGAGI. The length of the CDR3 is 14 residues.

In its sample, this clonotype was seen a few times. This chain uses TRBV18 with TRBJ1-6; D is unresolved. The CDR3 is 15 amino acids. Germline lookup yields CDR1 KGHSH and CDR2 LQKENI. V lost 6 bases and J lost 3, with 12 bases in between. The CDR3 protein is CASSALADYNSPLHF. Written as DNA, the CDR3 is TGTGCCAGCTCCGCCCTCGCCGACTATAATTCACCCCTCCACTTT.

The chain couples TRBV4-3 to TRBJ2-3; a possible D gene is TRBD2 (6 bases). V was cut by 0 bases and J by 3 bases, with 7 bases left in between. The CDR3 runs 14 residues. CDR1 is LGHNA and CDR2 is YSLEER in the germline V gene. CDR3 in DNA: TGCGCCAGCAGCCAAGACGGGGGAACAGATACGCAGTATTTT. It translates to CASSQDGGTDTQYF.

The chain uses TRBV6-5 and TRBJ2-7; D not resolved. V lost 0 bases and J 6 bases, leaving 12 bases between the germline ends. Germline CDR1 MNHEY, CDR2 SVGAGI. The CDR3 totals 14 residues. DNA of the CDR3: TGTGCCAGCAGTTACTCGGCAGGAATCCTCGAGCAGTACTTC. Protein sequence: CASSYSAGILEQYF.

The chain has TRBV6-2 or TRBV6-3 and TRBJ2-1; D is perhaps TRBD1 or TRBD2 (5 bases each). CDR3 length: 15 residues. Germline V gene sequence: CDR1 MNHEY, CDR2 SVGEGT. The germline V and J ends were trimmed by 1 base and 6 bases, with 13 bases remaining between them. The DNA for the CDR3 is TGTGCCAGCAGTTACTATGGGGGAGAGGGCAATGAGCAGTTCTTC. Its protein product is CASSYYGGEGNEQFF.

This rearrangement joins TRBV20-1 to TRBJ2-2, with 10 bases that match TRBD1. J gave up 5 bases and V 5 bases, and 5 bases lay outside the gene matches. This CDR3 contains 14 residues. Germline V gives CDR1 DFQATT, CDR2 SNEGSKA (reference sequence). CDR3 in amino acids: CSARTGGRTGELFF. The CDR3 nucleotides are TGCAGTGCTCGGACAGGGGGTAGGACCGGGGAGCTGTTTTTT.

The chain employs TRBV3-1 and TRBJ2-5, with D maybe TRBD1 (6 bases). The CDR3 length is 14 residues. V was pared by 3 bases and J by 7 bases, with 15 bases between. Germline assignment: CDR1 LGHDT and CDR2 YNNKEL (reference sequence). CDR3 amino acids: CASSQRESRGTQYF. In DNA, the CDR3 is TGTGCCAGCAGCCAGAGGGAGTCCAGGGGGACCCAGTACTTC.

V and J are TRBV10-2 and TRBJ1-6; D not certain. The CDR3 totals 14 residues. Germline loops: CDR1 WSHSY, CDR2 SAAADI. Trimming removed 5 bases from V and 8 bases from J, with 13 bases in between. The CDR3 bases are TGCGCCAGCAGTCCCTCCGTGGATTATTCACCCCTCCACTTT. Translating it yields CASSPSVDYSPLHF.

This clonotype was seen a handful of times. The chain joins TRBV6-1 to TRBJ1-1; 9 nucleotides agree with TRBD1. With 8 bases clipped from V and 2 bases from J, the junction kept 9 bases outside the gene matches. Germline assignment: CDR1 MNHNS and CDR2 SASEGT. This CDR3 contains 15 residues. CDR3 in DNA: TGTGCCAGCGCTGATGGGGGACAGGGCAACACTGAAGCTTTCTTT. Protein: CASADGGQGNTEAFF.

This clonotype has more than one count but fewer than ten. This chain joins TRBV20-1 and TRBJ1-1; maybe TRBD1 (5 bases). The V gene lost 0 bases and the J gene lost 3 bases, with 8 bases spanning the gap. The CDR3 has 13 amino acids. CDR1 and CDR2 from the germline V gene are DFQATT and SNEGSKA (reference sequence). The CDR3 bases are TGCAGTGCTAGAGAGCAGGGCGACACTGAAGCTTTCTTT. It specifies CSAREQGDTEAFF.

The J gene is TRBJ2-1, the V gene TRBV18; 10 positions agree with TRBD1. J lost 5 bases, V lost 3 bases, and 4 bases had no gene match. CDR3 size: 15 residues. The V gene's germline CDR1 is KGHSH and CDR2 LQKENI. CDR3: CASSPGTGDHNEQFF. The CDR3 coding sequence is TGTGCCAGCTCACCGGGGACAGGGGATCACAATGAGCAGTTCTTC.